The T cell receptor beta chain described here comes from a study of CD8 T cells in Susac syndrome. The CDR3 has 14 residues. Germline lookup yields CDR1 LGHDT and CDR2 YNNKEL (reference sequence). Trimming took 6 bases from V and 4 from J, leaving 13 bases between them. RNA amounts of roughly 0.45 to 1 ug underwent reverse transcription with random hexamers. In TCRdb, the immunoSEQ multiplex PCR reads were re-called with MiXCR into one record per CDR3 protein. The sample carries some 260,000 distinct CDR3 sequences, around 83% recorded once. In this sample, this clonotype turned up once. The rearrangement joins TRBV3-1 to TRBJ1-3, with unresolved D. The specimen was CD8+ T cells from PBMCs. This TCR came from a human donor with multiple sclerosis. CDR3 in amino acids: CASREAGRGNTIYF. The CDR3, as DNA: TGTGCCAGCAGGGAAGCGGGGAGAGGAAACACCATATATTTT. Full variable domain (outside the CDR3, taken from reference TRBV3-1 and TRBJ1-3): DTAVSQTPKYLVTQMGNDKSIKCEQNLGHDTMYWYKQDSKKFLKIMFSYNNKELIINETVPNRFSPKSPDKAHLNLHINSLELGDSAVYFCASREAGRGNTIYFGEGSWLTVV.